This T cell receptor (beta chain) was identified during a study of blood T cell repertoires in COVID-19. On the study more broadly: Whether acute or convalescent, the COVID-19 samples came from the United States, Italy and Spain. PBMCs, B-cell-depleted T cells, or T cells were the source of the cDNA or gDNA that made up the material.

Original analysis: For nucleated cells, counts were estimated from reference gene primer amplification. Libraries were prepared by immunoSEQ multiplex PCR; TCRdb keeps only in-frame clonotypes and omits some of them. V, J and clone size are taken as reported in that table, and D and trimming were inferred from the DNA itself. The table has 80,000 or so clones, about 82% seen once; the top ten hold 15% to 17%. CDR1 SGHTA and CDR2 FQGNSA come from the germline V gene. This CDR3 comprises 18 residues. Between the trimmed V and J ends, which lost 3 bases and 0 bases, there was a span of 15 bases. The TCR was taken from a woman aged 80 or older with acute or convalescent COVID-19. Specimen: peripheral blood. V is TRBV7-2 and J is TRBJ2-6, with D possibly matching TRBD2 (5 bases). The CDR3 nucleotides read TGTGCCAGCAGCTTTAAGACACACACTAGCTCTGGGGCCAACGTCCTGACTTTC. It codes for CASSFKTHTSSGANVLTF.